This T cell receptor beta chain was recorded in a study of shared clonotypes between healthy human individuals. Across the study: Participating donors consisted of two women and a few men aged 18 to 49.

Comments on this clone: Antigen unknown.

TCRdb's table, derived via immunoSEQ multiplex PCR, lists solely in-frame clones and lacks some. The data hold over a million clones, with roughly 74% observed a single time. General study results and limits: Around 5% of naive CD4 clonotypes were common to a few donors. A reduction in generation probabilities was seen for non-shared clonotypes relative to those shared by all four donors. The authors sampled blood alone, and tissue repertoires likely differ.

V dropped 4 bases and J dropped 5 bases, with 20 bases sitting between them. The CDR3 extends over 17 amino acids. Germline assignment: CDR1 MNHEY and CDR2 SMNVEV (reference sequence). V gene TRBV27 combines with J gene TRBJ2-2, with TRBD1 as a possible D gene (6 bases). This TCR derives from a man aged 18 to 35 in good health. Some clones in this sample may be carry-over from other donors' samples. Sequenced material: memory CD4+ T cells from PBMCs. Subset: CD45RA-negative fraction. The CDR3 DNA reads TGTGCCAGCAGTTCCCCGGGCAGGGGCTTTTTTACCGGGGAGCTGTTTTTT. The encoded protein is CASSSPGRGFFTGELFF.